One sample yielded the 17 T cell receptor beta chains listed below, sequenced in a study of T cell repertoires in cytomegalovirus infection. These receptors lack a known antigen. TCRdb analysed the reads with MiXCR anew, one entry per CDR3 protein. This sample yields 600,000 to 700,000 distinct CDR3 sequences, of which roughly 30% are seen a single time; about 20% belongs to the top ten. The material was cultured PBMCs, obtained from culture after CMV antigen stimulation. The receptors were sampled from a human donor in good health (CMV status not recorded). Some clones in this sample may be carry-over from other donors' samples.

This clonotype has just a few counts. The chain has TRBV28 and TRBJ2-7, with 11 bases that match TRBD2. The V gene end was trimmed by 5 bases and the J gene end by 3 bases; junction bases not matched to a gene: 6. This CDR3 is 15 amino acids long. Germline CDR1 is MDHEN and CDR2 is SYDVKM. CDR3 in DNA: TGTGCCAGCAGTGCGACTAGCGGGGTTTTCTACGAGCAGTACTTC. Protein sequence: CASSATSGVFYEQYF.

The CDR3 DNA follows: TGTGCCAGCAGTCAAGCTAGCGGGAGATGGAACACAGATACGCAGTATTTT. Its protein is CASSQASGRWNTDTQYF. V is TRBV6-6 and J is TRBJ2-3; 10 bases are shared with TRBD2. CDR3 length: 17 amino acids. Germline values: CDR1 MNHNY, CDR2 SVGAGI (reference sequence). V lost 5 bases to trimming and J lost 2 bases; unmatched junction nucleotides: 10.

This clonotype has at least ten counts. The genes are TRBV7-6 and TRBJ2-7; D remains unclear. Looked up from germline, CDR1 is SGHVS and CDR2 is FNYEAQ. The CDR3 totals 14 residues. V dropped 1 base and J dropped 2 bases, with 9 bases sitting between them. The CDR3 region is CASSLVGNPYEQYF. CDR3 DNA: TGTGCCAGCAGCTTAGTTGGAAACCCCTACGAGCAGTACTTC.

As regards this clonotype: Its ends do not fully match the called genes, so a read error is possible. CDR3 in amino acids: CASSALIENAEAFF. The CDR3 bases are TGTGCCAGCAGTGCCCTCATCGAGAACGCTGAAGCTTTCTTT. V and J are TRBV25-1 and TRBJ1-1, with D uncertain. The CDR3 totals 14 residues. CDR1 is MGHDK, CDR2 SYGVNS, per germline.

This clonotype was counted many times. This rearrangement joins TRBV7-2 to TRBJ2-5; D unclear. Germline CDR1 is SGHTA and CDR2 is FQGNSA. The CDR3 extends over 13 amino acids. Trimming took off 2 bases at V and 1 base at J, with 5 bases between the two ends. CDR3 sequence (DNA): TGTGCCAGCAGCTTACGGCCCCAAGAGACCCAGTACTTC. Protein sequence: CASSLRPQETQYF.

The chain carries TRBV7-2 and TRBJ2-5; 10 bases agree with TRBD2. The junction had 17 bases not matched to a gene; V was cut back by 5 bases and J by 5 bases. Germline lookup yields CDR1 SGHTA and CDR2 FQGNSA. The length of the CDR3 is 18 residues. The CDR3: CASSHLKSGRVGGETQYF. The CDR3 nucleotides read TGTGCCAGCAGCCATCTGAAGAGCGGGAGGGTGGGAGGGGAGACCCAGTACTTC. The full variable domain, completed using reference TRBV7-2 and TRBJ2-5, is GAGVSQSPSNKVTEKGKDVELRCDPISGHTALYWYRQSLGQGLEFLIYFQGNSAPDKSGLPSDRFSAERTGGSVSTLTIQRTQQEDSAVYLCASSHLKSGRVGGETQYFGPGTRLLVL.

This clonotype was recorded many times. The gene calls are TRBV28 and TRBJ2-5, with a tentative D call TRBD1 (5 bases). V lost 2 bases and J 6 bases, leaving 16 bases between the germline ends. Germline V lookup: CDR1 MDHEN, CDR2 SYDVKM. The CDR3 totals 15 residues. The CDR3 is CASSLRGSAIQTQYF. CDR3 coding DNA: TGTGCCAGCAGTTTAAGGGGCTCTGCGATCCAGACCCAGTACTTC.

The CDR3 sequence is CASSLAQGVTDTQYF. Written as DNA, the CDR3 is TGTGCCAGCAGCTTAGCGCAAGGGGTCACAGATACGCAGTATTTT. The V call is TRBV7-6, the J call TRBJ2-3, with D perhaps matching TRBD1 (5 bases). This CDR3 is 15 amino acids long. The germline CDR1 and CDR2 sequences are SGHVS and FNYEAQ. The V end lost 0 bases, the J end lost 2 bases, and 9 bases lay between the germline ends.

The chain couples TRBV7-8 to TRBJ2-3, with 10 bases fitting TRBD2. The germline gives CDR1 SGHVS, CDR2 FQNEAQ. The ends lost 3 bases at V and 6 bases at J; junction bases unmatched: 9. The CDR3 runs 16 residues. CDR3 residues: CASSFASGSWLDTQYF. CDR3 sequence (DNA): TGTGCCAGCAGCTTTGCTAGCGGGAGTTGGCTCGATACGCAGTATTTT.

The chain carries TRBV20-1 and TRBJ2-7; weak D call: TRBD1 (6 bases). Per germline, CDR1 DFQATT and CDR2 SNEGSKA (reference sequence). CDR3 length: 13 residues. CDR3 coding DNA: TGCAGCGCCCGTAGGGGGAGCCAGCCCGAGCAGTACTTC. As protein: CSARRGSQPEQYF.

V is TRBV19 and J is TRBJ1-1; no firm D call. The germline V gene has CDR1 LNHDA and CDR2 SQIVND (reference sequence). V gave up 7 bases and J gave up 0 bases, with 9 bases separating them. The CDR3 runs to 13 residues. Written as DNA, the CDR3 is TGTGCCAGTACGGACCCATTGAACACTGAAGCTTTCTTT. Translated, it gives CASTDPLNTEAFF.

This clonotype was observed a few times. This rearrangement joins TRBV10-3 to TRBJ1-1, with D unclear. Trimming removed 8 bases from V and 1 base from J, with 8 bases in between. CDR3 size: 12 residues. Germline V CDR1 and CDR2: ENHRY, SYGVKD. CDR3 sequence reads: CAIQTENTEAFF. The CDR3 DNA reads TGTGCCATCCAGACCGAGAACACTGAAGCTTTCTTT.

The genes are TRBV6-5 and TRBJ2-3; D is unclear. The V gene lost 4 bases and the J gene lost 5 bases, with 13 bases spanning the gap. CDR1 and CDR2 (germline): MNHEY, SVGAGI. The CDR3 has 14 amino acids. This CDR3 is CASSSRAREDTQYF. The CDR3 region has the DNA TGTGCCAGCAGTTCTCGAGCAAGGGAAGATACGCAGTATTTT.

The genes are TRBV15 and TRBJ2-3; D may match TRBD1 or TRBD2 (6 bases each). This CDR3 has 15 amino acids. CDR1 is LNHNV and CDR2 is YYDKDF in the germline V gene (reference sequence). Trimming removed 3 bases at V and 6 bases at J, with 16 bases between. CDR3 residues: CATSSSLGGSDTQYF. The CDR3 DNA reads as TGTGCCACCAGCAGTAGTTTAGGGGGGAGTGATACGCAGTATTTT.

This clonotype was counted a few times. This chain links TRBV12-3 or TRBV12-4 with TRBJ2-3, with D possibly TRBD2 on 5 matching bases. The CDR3 contains 16 residues. The V and J ends lost 1 base and 4 bases respectively, with 15 bases between them. The CDR3 loop reads CASSLGRGLGADTQYF. The CDR3 DNA follows: TGTGCCAGCAGTTTAGGACGGGGATTGGGAGCAGATACGCAGTATTTT.

The genes are TRBV3-1 and TRBJ1-1, with D maybe TRBD1 (5 bases). V lost 3 bases and J lost 8, with 7 bases in between. This CDR3 region has 11 residues. Germline V gene data show CDR1 as LGHDT and CDR2 as YNNKEL (reference sequence). CDR3 in amino acids: CASSHRQEAFF. The CDR3 DNA reads as TGTGCCAGCAGCCACCGACAGGAAGCTTTCTTT.

The genes are TRBV27 and TRBJ1-1; maybe TRBD1 (6 bases). The V gene's germline CDR1 is MNHEY and CDR2 SMNVEV (reference sequence). The CDR3 is made up of 14 amino acids. Trimming stripped 8 bases from V and 6 bases from J, with 19 bases between. This CDR3 reads CASGTGRGSAEAFF. CDR3 nucleotides: TGTGCCAGCGGTACAGGGAGAGGTTCAGCTGAAGCTTTCTTT.